This T cell receptor beta chain was sequenced during a study of blood T cell repertoires in COVID-19. This clone was observed a single time. Germline CDR1 is SGHRS and CDR2 is YFSETQ. The CDR3 loop spans 14 amino acids. V lost 4 bases, J lost 1 base, and 8 bases lay in between. The table came from immunoSEQ multiplex PCR; TCRdb's copy has only in-frame clones and leaves some out. The sample includes around 200,000 clones, about 86% of them seen just once. Specimen: peripheral blood. The clonotype comes from a woman between 18 and 30 years old who had recovered from COVID-19. The chain links TRBV5-1 to TRBJ2-2, with D perhaps matching TRBD2 (6 bases). The CDR3 DNA sequence: TGCGCCAGCAGCCCCGGGAGGAACACCGGGGAGCTGTTTTTT. Amino acid sequence: CASSPGRNTGELFF.